This T cell receptor (beta chain) was sequenced during a study of tumor-infiltrating lymphocytes in primary liver carcinoma. Overall study: The study included patients who were men and women aged 30 to 69 years.

From roughly 0.5 ug total RNA, TCR beta cDNA was generated with a primer in the constant region. Three rounds of nested multiplex PCR with slightly modified ARM-PCR produced TCR beta libraries. In the first two PCR rounds, TRBV1-TRBV30 forward primers were paired with a C-beta reverse primer, and each round lasted roughly 9 cycles. Via MiXCR, TCRdb re-called the multiplex PCR reads, giving one row per CDR3 protein. The data hold a few hundred thousand distinct CDR3 sequences, with 45% to 70% observed a single time. CDR1 and CDR2 (germline): MNHEY, SVGAGI. The germline V and J ends were trimmed by 6 bases and 9 bases, with 21 bases remaining between them. This CDR3 spans 16 amino acids. The authors took blood RNA from unsorted whole blood and also extracted germline DNA. The sample holds a few counts of this clonotype.

The chain has TRBV6-5 and TRBJ1-6, with D maybe TRBD1 (5 bases). This clonotype was obtained from a woman younger than 45 with primary liver carcinoma and hepatitis B virus infection. Sequences were obtained from peripheral blood. The CDR3 nucleotides read TGTGCCAGCAGACCCGCCATGGGCAGGGCGTCTTCACCCCTCCACTTT. Translating gives CASRPAMGRASSPLHF.